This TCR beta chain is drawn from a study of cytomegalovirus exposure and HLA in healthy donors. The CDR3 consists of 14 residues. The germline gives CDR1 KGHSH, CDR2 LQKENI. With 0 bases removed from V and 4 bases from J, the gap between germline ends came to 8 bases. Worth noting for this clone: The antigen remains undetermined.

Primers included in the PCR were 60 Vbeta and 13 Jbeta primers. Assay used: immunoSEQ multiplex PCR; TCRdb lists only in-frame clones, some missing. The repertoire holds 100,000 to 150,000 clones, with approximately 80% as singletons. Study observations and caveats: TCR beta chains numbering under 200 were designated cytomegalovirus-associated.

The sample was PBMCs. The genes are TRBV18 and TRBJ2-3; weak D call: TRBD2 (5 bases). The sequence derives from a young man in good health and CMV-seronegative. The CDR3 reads CASSPPSVPDTQYF. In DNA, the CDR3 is TGTGCCAGCTCACCACCTAGCGTCCCAGATACGCAGTATTTT.